This T cell receptor beta chain originates from a study of blood T cell repertoires in COVID-19. Authors' methods: For nucleated cells, counts were estimated from reference gene primer amplification. The repertoire was sequenced with immunoSEQ multiplex PCR; TCRdb's copy has only in-frame clones and lacks some. Clonal size and the V and J genes are those of that table, whereas D and trimming came from the DNA. This table holds over 200,000 clones, roughly nine tenths found once. The CDR3 extends over 11 amino acids. CDR1 is DFQATT and CDR2 is SNEGSKA in the germline V gene (reference sequence). Trimming cost V 6 bases and J 8 bases, with 13 bases left between them. This clone was detected only once.

This clonotype originated in a man in his sixties who had recovered from COVID-19. V gene TRBV20-1 combines with J gene TRBJ1-1; a weak D match, TRBD1 (5 bases). The specimen was peripheral blood. The CDR3 loop is CSALDRTEAFF. In DNA, the CDR3 is TGCAGTGCCCTTGACAGAACAGAAGCTTTCTTT.